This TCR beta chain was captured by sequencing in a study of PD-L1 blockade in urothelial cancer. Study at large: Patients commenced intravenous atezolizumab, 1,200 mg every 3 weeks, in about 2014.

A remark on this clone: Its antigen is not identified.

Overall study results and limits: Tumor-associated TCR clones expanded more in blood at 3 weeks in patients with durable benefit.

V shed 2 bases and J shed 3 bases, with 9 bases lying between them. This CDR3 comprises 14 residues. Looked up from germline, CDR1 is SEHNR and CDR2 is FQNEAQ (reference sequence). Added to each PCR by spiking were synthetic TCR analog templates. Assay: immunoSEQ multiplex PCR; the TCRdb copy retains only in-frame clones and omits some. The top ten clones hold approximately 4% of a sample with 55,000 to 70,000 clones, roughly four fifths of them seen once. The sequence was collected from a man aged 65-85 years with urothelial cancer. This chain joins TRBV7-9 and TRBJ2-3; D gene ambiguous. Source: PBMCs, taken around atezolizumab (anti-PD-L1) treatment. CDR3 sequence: CASSLLADTDTQYF. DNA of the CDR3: TGTGCCAGCAGCTTACTGGCAGATACAGATACGCAGTATTTT.